The 26 T cell receptor beta chains in this list originate from one sample, sequenced in a study of shared clonotypes between healthy human individuals. Some clones are missing from TCRdb's copy, which holds only in-frame ones; the method was immunoSEQ multiplex PCR. The table lists about 990,000 clones, approximately 80% of them singletons, with 0.55% to 0.7% in the top ten. The sample was memory CD4+ T cells from PBMCs. This sample's subset: CD45RA-negative fraction. These receptors were obtained from a man aged 18-30 years in good health. Some clones in this sample may be carry-over from other donors' samples.

V usage is TRBV7-7 and J usage is TRBJ2-1; D gene ambiguous. Germline values: CDR1 SSHAT, CDR2 FNYEAQ (reference sequence). CDR3 length: 14 amino acids. The V end was cut by 0 bases, the J end by 5 bases, with 8 bases between. CDR3 sequence: CASSLAGFNNEQFF. In DNA form, the CDR3 reads TGTGCCAGCAGCTTAGCGGGATTCAACAATGAGCAGTTCTTC.

The chain has TRBV2 and TRBJ2-2; TRBD1 agrees at 11 bases. The CDR3 loop spans 14 amino acids. Germline V gene data show CDR1 as SNHLY and CDR2 as FYNNEI. V was clipped by 7 bases and J by 6 bases; unmatched bases: 4. For the CDR3, the DNA is TGTGCCAGCATCAGGGACAGGGGGTCCGGGGAGCTGTTTTTT. It encodes CASIRDRGSGELFF.

This clone has a single count. The chain has TRBV28 and TRBJ2-7; 10 bases fit TRBD2. Losses at the gene ends were 5 bases for V and 2 bases for J; bases not matched to a gene: 3. CDR1 and CDR2 from the germline V gene are MDHEN and SYDVKM. CDR3 size: 14 residues. CDR3 protein: CASSITSGAYEQYF. As DNA, the CDR3 is TGTGCCAGCAGTATCACTAGCGGGGCCTACGAGCAGTACTTC.

With regard to this clone: This same CDR3 is encoded by further DNA sequences in the sample. The chain carries TRBV5-4 and TRBJ2-1, with TRBD2 identical over 13 bases. The CDR3 contains 15 residues. Trimming cost V 1 base and J 7 bases; bases outside gene matches: 2. Germline V gives CDR1 SGHNT, CDR2 YYREEE (reference sequence). CDR3 loop: CASSLTSGRGNEQFF. For the CDR3, the DNA is TGTGCCAGCAGCTTGACTAGCGGGAGGGGGAATGAGCAGTTCTTC.

This clone was observed a few times. This chain links TRBV19 with TRBJ1-2, with TRBD1 identical over 7 bases. Germline assignment: CDR1 LNHDA and CDR2 SQIVND (reference sequence). Germline trimming cut 4 bases from V and 4 bases from J; bases unmatched to any gene: 6. The CDR3 spans 14 residues. In DNA form, the CDR3 reads TGTGCCAGTAGTAAGGGACAGCAACTCTATGGCTACACCTTC. Protein product: CASSKGQQLYGYTF.

The chain links TRBV15 to TRBJ1-2; D gene ambiguous. The CDR3 loop spans 14 amino acids. V shed 3 bases and J shed 10 bases, with 18 bases lying between them. Germline loops: CDR1 LNHNV, CDR2 YYDKDF (reference sequence). This chain's CDR3 is CATSRRIDSDAYTF. The DNA for the CDR3 is TGTGCCACCAGCAGGCGCATCGACTCTGATGCCTACACCTTC.

The V and J genes are TRBV13 and TRBJ2-2; 13 bases are shared with TRBD2. Losses at the gene ends were 5 bases for V and 5 bases for J; bases not matched to a gene: 8. The germline CDR1 and CDR2 sequences are PRHDT and FYEKMQ (reference sequence). This CDR3 contains 17 residues. CDR3 in amino acids: CASSPTGLAGRTGELFF. In DNA form, the CDR3 reads TGTGCCAGCAGCCCTACGGGACTAGCGGGAAGAACCGGGGAGCTGTTTTTT.

The J gene is TRBJ1-6, the V gene TRBV5-1, with 9 positions matching TRBD1. The length of the CDR3 is 15 residues. The junction had 4 bases not matched to a gene; V was cut back by 4 bases and J by 5 bases. Germline V gene data show CDR1 as SGHRS and CDR2 as YFSETQ. The DNA of the CDR3 is TGCGCCAGCAGCGCAGGGACAGGGAATAATTCACCCCTCCACTTT. Amino acids: CASSAGTGNNSPLHF.

Comments on this clone: The sample contains more than one DNA sequence encoding this CDR3. The rearrangement uses TRBV9 and TRBJ2-3; D is uncertain. The V gene lost 0 bases and the J gene lost 3 bases, with 5 bases spanning the gap. The germline gives CDR1 SGDLS, CDR2 YYNGEE. The CDR3 is 13 amino acids. The CDR3 reads CASSVGGTDTQYF. CDR3 bases: TGTGCCAGCAGCGTAGGGGGAACAGATACGCAGTATTTT.

This clone was counted between two and nine times. This chain connects TRBV4-1 to TRBJ1-2; a possible D gene is TRBD1 (5 bases). V lost 3 bases, J lost 8 bases, and 22 bases lay in between. This CDR3 spans 16 amino acids. The germline gives CDR1 MGHRA, CDR2 YSYEKL. The CDR3 sequence: CASSQLIKGPLVGYTF. The CDR3 coding sequence is TGCGCCAGCAGCCAGTTAATAAAGGGACCGCTCGTAGGCTACACCTTC.

A note on this clone: The same CDR3 also results from other DNA sequences found in this sample. The chain couples TRBV18 to TRBJ2-5; 7 positions agree with TRBD2. The CDR3 totals 15 residues. Germline V lookup: CDR1 KGHSH, CDR2 LQKENI. J was trimmed by 4 bases and V by 1 base; bases with no gene match: 6. This CDR3 is CASSPLAGVGETQYF. The CDR3 DNA reads as TGTGCCAGCTCACCACTTGCGGGAGTAGGAGAGACCCAGTACTTC.

This chain joins TRBV7-8 and TRBJ2-1, with 10 bases fitting TRBD2. V dropped 5 bases and J dropped 6; count of bases not matched to a gene: 4. Germline V gene sequence: CDR1 SGHVS, CDR2 FQNEAQ. This CDR3 region has 14 residues. The CDR3 here is CASSGLAVGNEQFF. CDR3 sequence (DNA): TGTGCCAGCAGCGGACTAGCGGTCGGCAATGAGCAGTTCTTC.

V is TRBV4-3 and J is TRBJ2-2; D might be TRBD2 (6 bases). The germline gives CDR1 LGHNA, CDR2 YSLEER. This CDR3 has 15 amino acids. The V and J ends lost 0 bases and 5 bases respectively, with 10 bases between them. The DNA for the CDR3 is TGCGCCAGCAGCCAAGAGGGTCGGGGGACCGGGGAGCTGTTTTTT. It yields the protein CASSQEGRGTGELFF.

The V call is TRBV7-9, the J call TRBJ2-2; D perhaps matches TRBD1 (6 bases). V was cut by 5 bases and J by 5 bases, with 21 bases left in between. Germline lookup yields CDR1 SEHNR and CDR2 FQNEAQ (reference sequence). There are 17 residues in the CDR3. DNA for the CDR3: TGTGCCAGCAGCCGAAGGAGCGGACAGCCCGCGACCGGGGAGCTGTTTTTT. Protein sequence: CASSRRSGQPATGELFF.

The V and J genes are TRBV10-3 and TRBJ1-2, with D tentatively TRBD1 (6 bases). There are 16 residues in the CDR3. CDR1 is ENHRY, CDR2 SYGVKD, per germline. Trimming shortened V by 0 bases and J by 1 base, and 12 bases separated the two germline ends. The CDR3 region is CAISESAGAYNYGYTF. The CDR3 DNA reads as TGTGCCATCAGTGAGTCCGCGGGGGCCTATAACTATGGCTACACCTTC.

The chain has TRBV4-3 and TRBJ2-6; D may be TRBD2 (6 bases). CDR1 and CDR2 from the germline V gene are LGHNA and YSLEER. With 0 bases removed from V and 4 bases from J, the gap between germline ends came to 10 bases. The length of the CDR3 is 16 residues. CDR3 DNA sequence: TGCGCCAGCAGCCAAGAAGGAGGGGCCGGGGCCAACGTCCTGACTTTC. This codes for CASSQEGGAGANVLTF.

The chain's CDR3 is CSVARGTGYEQYF. The DNA of the CDR3 is TGCAGCGTCGCACGTGGGACAGGGTACGAGCAGTACTTC. This rearrangement joins TRBV29-1 to TRBJ2-7; 9 nucleotides line up with TRBD1. The CDR3 is 13 residues long. V shed 6 bases and J 4 bases; nucleotides not matched to a gene: 7. Germline-derived CDR1 and CDR2 are SQVTM and ANQGSEA.

The V call is TRBV6-5, the J call TRBJ1-3; no clear D. The germline V gene has CDR1 MNHEY and CDR2 SVGAGI. This CDR3 has 16 amino acids. V was pared by 2 bases and J by 0 bases, with 11 bases between. The CDR3 coding sequence is TGTGCCAGCAGTTACCTCGAGGGAGCCTCTGGAAACACCATATATTTT. This codes for CASSYLEGASGNTIYF.

The V and J genes are TRBV10-1 and TRBJ2-2; 7 bases align to TRBD2. The V and J ends lost 0 bases and 7 bases, in that order; junction bases with no gene match: 8. CDR1 is WNHNN, CDR2 SYGVQD, per germline (reference sequence). CDR3 size: 16 residues. In nucleotides, the CDR3 is TGCGCCAGCAGTGAGTCGAAGCCGGGAGGCGGCGGGGAGCTGTTTTTT. Translated, it gives CASSESKPGGGGELFF.

The table lists this clone with a few counts. This chain links TRBV11-2 with TRBJ2-7; TRBD1 is a possible D gene (5 bases). Trimming shortened V by 1 base and J by 1 base, and 8 bases separated the two germline ends. Germline CDR1 reads SGHAT; CDR2 reads FQNNGV. This CDR3 spans 14 amino acids. CDR3 region: CASSLAPGSYEQYF. In nucleotides, the CDR3 is TGTGCCAGCAGCTTAGCACCAGGGTCCTACGAGCAGTACTTC.

This rearrangement joins TRBV7-9 to TRBJ1-1; D is possibly TRBD1 (6 bases). V was cut by 1 base and J by 6 bases, with 12 bases left in between. The germline gives CDR1 SEHNR, CDR2 FQNEAQ (reference sequence). CDR3 length: 14 amino acids. The CDR3 DNA sequence: TGTGCCAGCAGCTTAGTACAGGGAGGAGCTGAAGCTTTCTTT. This sequence encodes CASSLVQGGAEAFF.

About this clone: A read error likely explains this, since a far larger clone differs by one base. Other DNA sequences in this specimen translate into the identical CDR3. This chain uses TRBV28 with TRBJ1-2, with 7 bases fitting TRBD1. The germline V gene has CDR1 MDHEN and CDR2 SYDVKM. This CDR3 contains 14 residues. CDR3 in DNA: TGTGCCAGCAGTTCTCTGACAGGGCTCCATGGCTACACCTTT. This sequence encodes CASSSLTGLHGYTF.

The rearrangement links TRBV5-4 to TRBJ2-1; tentative D call: TRBD2 (6 bases). There are 15 residues in the CDR3. Trimming took off 2 bases at V and 0 bases at J, with 9 bases between the two ends. Per germline, CDR1 SGHNT and CDR2 YYREEE (reference sequence). For the CDR3, the DNA is TGTGCCAGCAGCTTCGGCGGGATCTCCTACAATGAGCAGTTCTTC. Its translation: CASSFGGISYNEQFF. The variable domain in full, with the rest retrieved from reference TRBV5-4 and TRBJ2-1, is ETGVTQSPTHLIKTRGQQVTLRCSSQSGHNTVSWYQQALGQGPQFIFQYYREEENGRGNFPPRFSGLQFPNYSSELNVNALELDDSALYLCASSFGGISYNEQFFGPGTRLTVL.

In nucleotides, the CDR3 is TGTGCCAGCTCACCCAGACAAACGAACACCGGGGAGCTGTTTTTT. Its translation: CASSPRQTNTGELFF. The V call is TRBV18, the J call TRBJ2-2; D unclear. The V gene's germline CDR1 is KGHSH and CDR2 LQKENI. Trimming pared 3 bases from V and 0 bases from J, leaving 8 bases between. There are 15 residues in the CDR3.

The chain uses TRBV7-3 and TRBJ1-1; tentative D call: TRBD1 (5 bases). The CDR3 sequence is 13 residues long. V was shortened by 2 bases and J by 11 bases, with 15 bases between the two germline ends. The V gene's germline CDR1 is SGHTA and CDR2 FQGTGA. Here the CDR3 reads CASSLSWGAGAFF. In DNA form, the CDR3 reads TGTGCCAGCAGCTTATCATGGGGCGCAGGGGCTTTCTTT. The full variable domain, rest sourced from reference TRBV7-3 and TRBJ1-1, is GAGVSQTPSNKVTEKGKYVELRCDPISGHTALYWYRQSLGQGPEFLIYFQGTGAADDSGLPNDRFFAVRPEGSVSTLKIQRTERGDSAVYLCASSLSWGAGAFFGQGTRLTVV.

The J gene is TRBJ2-5, the V gene TRBV5-1, with D uncertain. Germline V gene sequence: CDR1 SGHRS, CDR2 YFSETQ. Trimming cost V 0 bases and J 1 base, with 7 bases left between them. The CDR3 covers 14 residues. The CDR3 is CASSLGPGQETQYF. In DNA, the CDR3 is TGCGCCAGCAGCTTGGGCCCGGGCCAAGAGACCCAGTACTTC. Combining the CDR3 with reference TRBV5-1 and TRBJ2-5 gives the whole variable domain KAGVTQTPRYLIKTRGQQVTLSCSPISGHRSVSWYQQTPGQGLQFLFEYFSETQRNKGNFPGRFSGRQFSNSRSEMNVSTLELGDSALYLCASSLGPGQETQYFGPGTRLLVL.